This T cell receptor beta chain was identified in a study of CXCR3-negative and CXCR3-positive naive CD8 T cells. CDR1 ENHRY and CDR2 SYGVKD come from the germline V gene. CDR3 length equals 13 residues. Researchers prepared the TRB cDNA libraries using 5' RACE with UMI labels. TCRdb reprocessed the 5' RACE reads, keeping one entry per CDR3 protein, no DNA. Recorded for this sample: tens of thousands of distinct CDR3 sequences. The receptor's source is a human donor in good health. Some clones in this sample may be carry-over from other donors' samples. The specimen sequenced was naive CXCR3- CD8+ T cells from blood. The subset here: CD45RO-CCR7+CD27+CD95- naive CD8+ T cells lacking CXCR3 (TNR3-). The rearrangement uses TRBV10-3 and TRBJ2-5. CDR3 region: CAISDGRGETQYF.